This T cell receptor beta chain was obtained from a study of blood T cell repertoires in COVID-19. At the level of the study: Sources were T cells, B-cell-depleted T cells, or PBMCs; the material itself was cDNA or gDNA.

Per germline, CDR1 MNHNY and CDR2 SVGAGI (reference sequence). The CDR3 is made up of 14 amino acids. V lost 5 bases to trimming and J lost 6 bases; unmatched junction nucleotides: 10. Profiling relied on immunoSEQ multiplex PCR, and the TCRdb table lists in-frame clones only, not all of them. The sample includes about 15,000 clones, about 88% of them seen just once. This receptor was obtained from a man aged 55-75 years with acute or convalescent COVID-19. J is TRBJ2-7 and V is TRBV6-6, with TRBD1 matching 7 bases. The source material was peripheral blood. This CDR3 reads CASSPLMAGGEQYF. The CDR3 nucleotides read TGTGCCAGCAGTCCCCTAATGGCAGGGGGCGAGCAGTACTTC.